This T cell receptor (beta chain) was sequenced for a study of PD-1 blockade in mismatch repair-deficient tumors (dated 2017 in TCRdb). In terms of the full investigation: Between late 2013 and September 2016, the trial enrolled around 91 consecutive patients with over nine mismatch repair-deficient cancer types, every one of whom had been previously treated and was progressing. Tumor-associated T cell clones in the peripheral blood of patients responding to PD-1 blockade were tracked using deep sequencing of TCR CDR3 regions.

Reading the germline V gene gives CDR1 SGHTA and CDR2 FQGNSA. The germline V end is reduced by 0 bases and the J end by 4 bases; junction bases left unmatched: 4. The CDR3 goes from the cysteine to the phenylalanine over 15 residues. Only the CDR3 DNA stays, 45 bases, in frame from base 1. Points on this clone: Its antigen is currently not known. Base qualities are not provided; no much larger clone lies one nucleotide away.

For each enrolled patient, mismatch repair deficiency was established using either polymerase chain reaction or immunohistochemistry. TCR sequencing was carried out for a few patients who responded to pembrolizumab therapy. The phase II trial prospectively evaluated PD-1 blockade with pembrolizumab in advanced mismatch repair-deficient cancers, independent of tissue of origin. Peripheral blood T cell samples were collected serially, before PD-1 blockade began and at several time points afterward. Blood sampling time points were reported as weeks after the first dose of pembrolizumab. Paper-wide results and their limitations: Tumor-resident clones, often undetectable in blood before treatment, expanded rapidly after pembrolizumab and then contracted, generally before radiologic responses.

The library was built by means of the immunoSEQ multiplex PCR assay. This is the immuneACCESS table as TCRdb keeps it, with only in-frame sequences that have V and J called. A part of the clones is gone; compared with another copy, unresolved V genes explain less than half, and the rest is unexplained. Within this sample are under 25,000 clones, with roughly 80% of them counted one time only. Roughly 1.4% of the sample is in the top ten clones. The clonotype originates from an adult with mismatch repair-deficient cancer. The chain employs TRBV7-2 and TRBJ1-2, with 8 middle bases fitting TRBD1. The sample consisted of PBMCs, taken 52 weeks after starting pembrolizumab. The DNA sequence reads TGTGCCAGCAGCTTAGCGGGGACAGGCATCTATGGCTACACCTTC. Translated, this is CASSLAGTGIYGYTF.